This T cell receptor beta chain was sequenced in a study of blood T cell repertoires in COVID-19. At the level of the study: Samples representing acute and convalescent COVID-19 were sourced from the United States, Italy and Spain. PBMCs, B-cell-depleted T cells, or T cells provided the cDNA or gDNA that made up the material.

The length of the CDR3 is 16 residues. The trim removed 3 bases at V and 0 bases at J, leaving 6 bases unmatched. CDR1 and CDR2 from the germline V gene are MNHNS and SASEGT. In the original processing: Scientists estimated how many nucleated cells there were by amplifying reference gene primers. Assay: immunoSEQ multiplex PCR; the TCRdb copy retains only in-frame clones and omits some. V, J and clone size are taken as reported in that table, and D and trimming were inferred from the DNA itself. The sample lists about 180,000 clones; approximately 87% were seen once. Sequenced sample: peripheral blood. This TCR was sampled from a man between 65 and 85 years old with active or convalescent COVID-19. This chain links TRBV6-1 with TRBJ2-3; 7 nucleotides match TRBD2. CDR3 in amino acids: CASSEPLAVSTDTQYF. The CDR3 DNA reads TGTGCCAGCAGTGAGCCTCTAGCGGTGAGCACAGATACGCAGTATTTT.